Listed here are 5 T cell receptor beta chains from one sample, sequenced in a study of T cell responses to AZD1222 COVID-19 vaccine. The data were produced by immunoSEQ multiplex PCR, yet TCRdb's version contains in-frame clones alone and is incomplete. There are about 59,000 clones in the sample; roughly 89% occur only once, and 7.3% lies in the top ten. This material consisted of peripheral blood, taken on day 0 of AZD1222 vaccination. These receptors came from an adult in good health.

CDR3 loop: CSGVGTGSEKLFF. As DNA, the CDR3 is TGCAGCGGCGTCGGGACAGGGTCTGAAAAACTGTTTTTT. This sequence joins TRBV29-1 and TRBJ1-4; 9 bases agree with TRBD1. Germline V lookup: CDR1 SQVTM, CDR2 ANQGSEA. V trimming: 7 bases; J trimming: 7 bases; junction bases outside the gene matches: 7. CDR3 size: 13 residues.

Here the CDR3 DNA reads TGTGCCAGCAGAATACAGTGGGAGGCACCCCTCCACTTT. It encodes CASRIQWEAPLHF. The gene calls are TRBV6-6 and TRBJ1-6, with unresolved D. Trimming removed 6 bases at V and 11 bases at J, with 14 bases between. CDR1 is MNHNY, CDR2 SVGAGI, per germline (reference sequence). The CDR3 loop spans 13 amino acids.

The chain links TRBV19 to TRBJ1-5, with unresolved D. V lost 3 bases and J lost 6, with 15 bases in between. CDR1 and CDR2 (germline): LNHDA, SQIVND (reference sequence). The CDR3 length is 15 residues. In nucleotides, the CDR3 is TGTGCCAGTAGTATGTTACTGGCAGTCTCTCAGCCCCAGCATTTT. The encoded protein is CASSMLLAVSQPQHF. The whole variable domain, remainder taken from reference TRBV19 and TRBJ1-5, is DGGITQSPKYLFRKEGQNVTLSCEQNLNHDAMYWYRQDPGQGLRLIYYSQIVNDFQKGDIAEGYSVSREKKESFPLTVTSAQKNPTAFYLCASSMLLAVSQPQHFGDGTRLSIL.

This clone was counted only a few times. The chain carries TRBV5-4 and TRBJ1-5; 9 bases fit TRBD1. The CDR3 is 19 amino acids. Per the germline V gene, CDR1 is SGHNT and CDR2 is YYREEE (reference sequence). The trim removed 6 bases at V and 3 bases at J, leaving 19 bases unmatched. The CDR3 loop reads CASMWAATDRGIANQPQHF. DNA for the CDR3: TGTGCCAGCATGTGGGCCGCCACGGACAGGGGCATTGCCAATCAGCCCCAGCATTTT. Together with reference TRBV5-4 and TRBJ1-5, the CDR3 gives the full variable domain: ETGVTQSPTHLIKTRGQQVTLRCSSQSGHNTVSWYQQALGQGPQFIFQYYREEENGRGNFPPRFSGLQFPNYSSELNVNALELDDSALYLCASMWAATDRGIANQPQHFGDGTRLSIL.

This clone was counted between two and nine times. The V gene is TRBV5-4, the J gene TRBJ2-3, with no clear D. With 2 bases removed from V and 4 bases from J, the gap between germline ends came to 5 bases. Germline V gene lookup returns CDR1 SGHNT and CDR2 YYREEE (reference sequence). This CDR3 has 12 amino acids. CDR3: CASSLVPDTQYF. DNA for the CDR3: TGTGCCAGCAGCTTAGTGCCAGATACGCAGTATTTT.